These 11 T cell receptor beta chains share one sample of origin, sequenced in a study of blood T cell repertoires in COVID-19. Sequencing was performed with immunoSEQ multiplex PCR; in TCRdb, only in-frame clones are kept and a portion is missing. The data show about 70,000 clones, around 86% seen once. Sequencing was carried out using peripheral blood. These receptors were obtained from a human donor in a cohort sampled during active COVID-19.

The chain is built from TRBV7-8 and TRBJ2-7; a possible D gene is TRBD2 (5 bases). This CDR3 is 13 amino acids long. The germline V and J ends were trimmed by 5 bases and 6 bases, with 14 bases remaining between them. Germline CDR1 SGHVS, CDR2 FQNEAQ. CDR3 sequence reads: CASSRTLSGEQYF. The CDR3 nucleotides are TGTGCCAGCAGCAGGACTCTCTCGGGCGAGCAGTACTTC. The full variable domain, with the rest looked up from reference TRBV7-8 and TRBJ2-7, is GAGVSQSPRYKVAKRGQDVALRCDPISGHVSLFWYQQALGQGPEFLTYFQNEAQLDKSGLPSDRFFAERPEGSVSTLKIQRTQQEDSAVYLCASSRTLSGEQYFGPGTRLTVT.

The rearrangement joins TRBV6-5 to TRBJ1-2, with D perhaps matching TRBD1 (5 bases). From germline, CDR1 is MNHEY and CDR2 SVGAGI. V lost 6 bases and J lost 8, with 13 bases in between. The CDR3 has 12 amino acids. The CDR3 protein is CASRGAVQGYTF. For the CDR3, the DNA is TGTGCCAGCAGAGGGGCGGTGCAGGGCTACACCTTC.

The V call is TRBV12-5, the J call TRBJ2-3; D is ambiguous. V shed 8 bases and J shed 1 base, with 10 bases lying between them. CDR1 is LGHNT, CDR2 FRNRAP, per germline. The CDR3 contains 13 residues. The CDR3 DNA follows: TGTGCTAGTCTCGCGTCGGGCACAGATACGCAGTATTTT. It encodes CASLASGTDTQYF.

CDR3 bases: TGTGCCAGCAGTAGGGGACAGGGGGGCTCACCCCTCCACTTT. This codes for CASSRGQGGSPLHF. The V and J genes are TRBV6-5 and TRBJ1-6; 11 positions agree with TRBD1. Per the germline V gene, CDR1 is MNHEY and CDR2 is SVGAGI. The CDR3 sequence is 14 residues long. The V segment lost 5 bases and the J segment 10 bases; nucleotides outside the gene matches: 4.

The genes are TRBV6-6 and TRBJ2-1; TRBD1 might be the D (5 bases). Trimming cost V 2 bases and J 3 bases, with 11 bases left between them. This CDR3 region has 15 residues. CDR1 is MNHNY, CDR2 SVGAGI, per germline (reference sequence). The chain's CDR3 is CASSYDSYFYNEQFF. The CDR3 DNA sequence: TGTGCCAGCAGTTACGACAGTTACTTCTACAATGAGCAGTTCTTC.

This clone was detected only a few times. The chain couples TRBV24-1 to TRBJ2-1; no clear D gene. The V and J ends lost 1 base and 5 bases respectively, with 5 bases between them. CDR3 size: 13 residues. CDR1 and CDR2 from the germline V gene are KGHDR and SFDVKD. The CDR3 loop is CATSDFTDNEQFF. The CDR3 DNA sequence: TGTGCCACCAGTGATTTTACTGACAATGAGCAGTTCTTC.

The V gene is TRBV28, the J gene TRBJ2-1, with 7 bases aligning to TRBD1. Trimming removed 3 bases from V and 15 bases from J; junction bases left unmatched: 17. Germline-derived CDR1 and CDR2 are MDHEN and SYDVKM. This CDR3 contains 15 residues. The CDR3 spells CASSLPLTGRHLSFF. The CDR3 region has the DNA TGTGCCAGCAGTTTGCCGTTGACAGGGAGACATCTCTCGTTCTTC.

The genes are TRBV28 and TRBJ1-2, with D possibly being TRBD1 (5 bases). V was pared by 3 bases and J by 8 bases, with 22 bases between. Germline V gene data show CDR1 as MDHEN and CDR2 as SYDVKM. This CDR3 spans 16 amino acids. The CDR3 DNA is TGTGCCAGCAGTTTCACGGCCGCACCGTCTAGGGGAGGCTACACCTTC. Protein: CASSFTAAPSRGGYTF.

CDR3 residues: CASSDGQGDNSPLHF. In DNA, the CDR3 is TGTGCCAGCAGTGACGGACAGGGGGATAATTCACCCCTCCACTTT. The rearrangement uses TRBV6-1 and TRBJ1-6, with 10 bases that match TRBD1. V was pared by 3 bases and J by 5 bases, with 1 base of the junction left unmatched. CDR1 is MNHNS, CDR2 SASEGT, per germline. This CDR3 region has 15 residues.

This clone was counted only a few times. As DNA, the CDR3 is TGCGCCAGCAGCTCCACCGGGACTAGCGGGAGGGAGCAGTACTTC. Residues: CASSSTGTSGREQYF. V gene TRBV5-1 combines with J gene TRBJ2-7; 15 nucleotides align to TRBD2. The CDR3 loop spans 15 amino acids. V gave up 3 bases and J gave up 7 bases; unmatched junction bases: 5. Germline lookup yields CDR1 SGHRS and CDR2 YFSETQ. Combining the CDR3 with reference TRBV5-1 and TRBJ2-7 gives the whole variable domain KAGVTQTPRYLIKTRGQQVTLSCSPISGHRSVSWYQQTPGQGLQFLFEYFSETQRNKGNFPGRFSGRQFSNSRSEMNVSTLELGDSALYLCASSSTGTSGREQYFGPGTRLTVT.

The chain carries TRBV19 and TRBJ1-2, with 10 bases aligning to TRBD1. The V gene's germline CDR1 is LNHDA and CDR2 SQIVND (reference sequence). The ends lost 7 bases at V and 6 bases at J; junction bases unmatched: 5. The length of the CDR3 is 13 residues. The CDR3: CASTPTGGHGYTF. For the CDR3, the DNA is TGTGCCAGTACTCCGACAGGGGGCCATGGCTACACCTTC.